What follows are 5 T cell receptor beta chains derived from one specimen sequenced in a study of beta chain features in type 1 diabetes. Investigators reverse transcribed all isolated RNA, so they sequenced expressed TCRB transcripts. The protocol was immunoSEQ multiplex PCR, while the TCRdb copy is restricted to in-frame clones and leaves out a portion. Of hundreds of thousands of clones listed, around 10% are singletons. The specimen was naive CD4+ T cells from blood. The receptors here all came from a young woman in good health.

Only a few counts were recorded for this clone. The V and J genes are TRBV5-5 and TRBJ1-5, with 7 bases matching TRBD1. This CDR3 spans 16 amino acids. Germline assignment: CDR1 SGHKS and CDR2 YYEKEE (reference sequence). V lost 0 bases and J lost 2; bases outside the gene matches: 5. Written as DNA, the CDR3 is TGTGCCAGCAGCTTGGAAGGGGGCATCGGCAATCAGCCCCAGCATTTT. Amino acids: CASSLEGGIGNQPQHF.

This clone turned up a few times. CDR3 loop: CASSLGRMSNQPQHF. The CDR3 region has the DNA TGTGCCAGCAGCTTAGGCAGGATGAGCAATCAGCCCCAGCATTTT. V usage is TRBV5-8 and J usage is TRBJ1-5; D is ambiguous. The CDR3 runs to 15 residues. V lost 2 bases to trimming and J lost 1 base, with 10 bases between them. Germline CDR1 and CDR2: SGHTS and YDEGEE.

The chain joins TRBV9 to TRBJ2-7; 8 bases fit TRBD2. V dropped 0 bases and J dropped 1; count of bases not matched to a gene: 3. The CDR3 totals 15 residues. CDR1 and CDR2 from the germline V gene are SGDLS and YYNGEE. CDR3 sequence: CASSVGASGSYEQYF. CDR3 bases: TGTGCCAGCAGCGTAGGGGCTAGCGGGTCCTACGAGCAGTACTTC.

This clone was seen only a few times. The rearrangement uses TRBV5-1 and TRBJ2-3; D not resolved. The V end lost 1 base, the J end lost 6 bases, and 9 bases lay between the germline ends. This CDR3 region has 13 residues. Germline V gene sequence: CDR1 SGHRS, CDR2 YFSETQ. The CDR3 protein is CASSLLVEDTQYF. The CDR3 coding sequence is TGCGCCAGCAGCTTGTTAGTCGAGGATACGCAGTATTTT. Full variable domain (outside the CDR3, taken from reference TRBV5-1 and TRBJ2-3): KAGVTQTPRYLIKTRGQQVTLSCSPISGHRSVSWYQQTPGQGLQFLFEYFSETQRNKGNFPGRFSGRQFSNSRSEMNVSTLELGDSALYLCASSLLVEDTQYFGPGTRLTVL.

The chain links TRBV28 to TRBJ2-3, with TRBD2 identical over 10 bases. This CDR3 spans 18 amino acids. The J segment lost 4 bases and the V segment lost 0 bases, leaving 10 bases of the junction unmatched. Germline lookup yields CDR1 MDHEN and CDR2 SYDVKM. The CDR3 sequence: CASSLWSPTSGSSDTQYF. The CDR3 region has the DNA TGTGCCAGCAGTTTATGGAGCCCGACTAGCGGGTCCTCAGATACGCAGTATTTT.